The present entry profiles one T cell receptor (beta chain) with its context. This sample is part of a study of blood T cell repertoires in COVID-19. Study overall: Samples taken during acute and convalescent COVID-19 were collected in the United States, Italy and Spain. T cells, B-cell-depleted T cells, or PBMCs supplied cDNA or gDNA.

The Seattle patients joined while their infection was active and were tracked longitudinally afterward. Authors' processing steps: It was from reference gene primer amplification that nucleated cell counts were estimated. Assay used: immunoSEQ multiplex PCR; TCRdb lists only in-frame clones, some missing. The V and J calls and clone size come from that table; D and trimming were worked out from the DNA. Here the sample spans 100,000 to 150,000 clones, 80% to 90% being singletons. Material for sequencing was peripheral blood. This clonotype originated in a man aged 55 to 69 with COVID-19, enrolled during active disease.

DNA of the CDR3: TGTGCCAGCAGCTTTGGCAGGGGCTACGAGCAGTACTTC. Translated, it gives CASSFGRGYEQYF. The chain employs TRBV5-5 and TRBJ2-7, with D possibly being TRBD1 (6 bases). Trimming took 2 bases from V and 3 from J, leaving 9 bases between them. This CDR3 comprises 13 residues. Germline V gene lookup returns CDR1 SGHKS and CDR2 YYEKEE (reference sequence).